This T cell receptor beta chain was observed in a study of blood T cell repertoires in COVID-19. The wider study: The samples span acute and convalescent COVID-19 from the United States, Italy and Spain. PBMCs, B-cell-depleted T cells, or T cells provided the cDNA or gDNA that made up the material.

Original methodology: Reference gene primer amplification gave estimated nucleated cell counts. Data came from immunoSEQ multiplex PCR; TCRdb stores just in-frame clones and leaves some out. V and J calls and clone size come straight from that table; D and trimming were deduced from the DNA. The data show about 36,000 clones, with roughly 88% seen just once and around 2.4% held by the top ten. The V gene's germline CDR1 is SQVTM and CDR2 ANQGSEA. The V gene end was trimmed by 6 bases and the J gene end by 4 bases; junction bases not matched to a gene: 8. The CDR3 loop spans 15 amino acids. J is TRBJ2-1 and V is TRBV29-1; the match to TRBD2 covers 11 bases. The sample comprised peripheral blood. This TCR derives from a human donor in a cohort sampled during active COVID-19. CDR3: CSVLGGTSGYNEQFF. CDR3 DNA: TGCAGCGTCCTCGGTGGGACTAGCGGATACAATGAGCAGTTCTTC.